Listed here are 30 T cell receptor beta chains from one sample, sequenced in a study of CD8+ T cells in alopecia areata. The treatment here: oral pan-JAK inhibitor, 5-10 mg twice daily. Extracted from the samples, RNA was reverse transcribed into cDNA to serve as the sequencing template. The assay was immunoSEQ multiplex PCR, and TCRdb's table has in-frame clones only and misses some. The sample includes 120,000 or so clones, roughly 55% of them seen just once. Sequences were derived from CD4+ T cells sorted from blood, sampled at week 4, from a patient treated with tofacitinib. These receptor sequences come from a human donor with alopecia areata.

The sample holds a few counts of this clone. The rearrangement uses TRBV2 and TRBJ2-7; D is uncertain. V was clipped by 6 bases and J by 0 bases, with 18 bases between them. The CDR3 spans 16 residues. Germline V gene lookup returns CDR1 SNHLY and CDR2 FYNNEI. The CDR3 region is CASRVSPRAGSYEQYF. DNA for the CDR3: TGTGCCAGCAGGGTCTCTCCCCGAGCCGGCTCCTACGAGCAGTACTTC.

J is TRBJ1-4 and V is TRBV18; 11 bases are a match to TRBD1. The CDR3 is made up of 16 amino acids. After removal of 4 bases from V and 8 bases from J, the junction contained 9 bases not matched to a gene. CDR1 is KGHSH and CDR2 is LQKENI in the germline V gene. The DNA for the CDR3 is TGTGCCAGCTCACAAGGACAGGGGGCGCTGGGGGAAAAACTGTTTTTT. It translates to CASSQGQGALGEKLFF.

The chain combines TRBV4-1 with TRBJ2-7; 9 bases agree with TRBD2. The germline V gene encodes CDR1 MGHRA and CDR2 YSYEKL. V was clipped by 2 bases and J by 2 bases; unmatched bases: 4. The CDR3 has 15 amino acids. CDR3 coding DNA: TGCGCCAGCAGCCAACAGGGCGGGAGGGCCTACGAGCAGTACTTC. This encodes CASSQQGGRAYEQYF.

The chain joins TRBV27 to TRBJ2-4; D ambiguous. V lost 3 bases, J lost 2 bases, and 11 bases lay in between. The germline V gene has CDR1 MNHEY and CDR2 SMNVEV (reference sequence). The CDR3 runs 15 residues. The CDR3 region has the DNA TGTGCCAGCAGTTTCGGCGGTATGACCAAAAACATTCAGTACTTC. This sequence encodes CASSFGGMTKNIQYF.

The chain recombines TRBV9 with TRBJ2-3, with D tentatively TRBD2 (6 bases). This CDR3 spans 16 amino acids. In germline, CDR1 is SGDLS, CDR2 YYNGEE. The V end lost 0 bases, the J end lost 2 bases, and 13 bases lay between the germline ends. DNA of the CDR3: TGTGCCAGCAGCGTAGGGGACCGACTAGACACAGATACGCAGTATTTT. Residues: CASSVGDRLDTDTQYF.

This chain joins TRBV5-4 and TRBJ2-3; TRBD2 matches at 13 bases. Germline trimming cut 1 base from V and 7 bases from J; bases unmatched to any gene: 12. The CDR3 runs to 18 residues. Germline CDR1 and CDR2: SGHNT and YYREEE (reference sequence). The CDR3 here is CASSLTSGGGRLLYTQYF. CDR3 sequence (DNA): TGTGCCAGCAGCTTGACTAGCGGGGGGGGCCGTCTCCTATATACGCAGTATTTT. Drawing the rest from reference TRBV5-4 and TRBJ2-3, the complete variable domain is ETGVTQSPTHLIKTRGQQVTLRCSSQSGHNTVSWYQQALGQGPQFIFQYYREEENGRGNFPPRFSGLQFPNYSSELNVNALELDDSALYLCASSLTSGGGRLLYTQYFGPGTRLTVL.

The chain recombines TRBV14 with TRBJ2-5; D gene ambiguous. Trimming cost V 4 bases and J 5 bases, with 11 bases left between them. This CDR3 is built from 13 residues. Germline values: CDR1 SGHDN, CDR2 FVKESK. This CDR3 reads CASSPTLDETQYF. The CDR3, as DNA: TGTGCCAGCAGCCCGACACTTGATGAGACCCAGTACTTC.

The rearrangement joins TRBV25-1 to TRBJ2-7, with D maybe TRBD1 (5 bases). Between the trimmed V and J ends, which lost 6 bases and 5 bases, there was a span of 14 bases. CDR3 length equals 13 residues. The germline V gene has CDR1 MGHDK and CDR2 SYGVNS. The CDR3 DNA reads as TGTGCCAGCAGAGGGCAGGGAAAGGACGAGCAGTACTTC. Translating it yields CASRGQGKDEQYF.

This clone was detected only a few times. This sequence joins TRBV7-9 and TRBJ2-1; D is possibly TRBD2 (7 bases). V was trimmed by 5 bases and J by 5 bases, leaving 16 bases between them. CDR3 length equals 15 residues. Germline CDR1 is SEHNR and CDR2 is FQNEAQ (reference sequence). This CDR3 is CASSLRGDTNNEQFF. The CDR3 region has the DNA TGTGCCAGCAGCCTACGGGGGGACACAAACAATGAGCAGTTCTTC. Full variable domain (outside the CDR3, taken from reference TRBV7-9 and TRBJ2-1): DTGVSQNPRHKITKRGQNVTFRCDPISEHNRLYWYRQTLGQGPEFLTYFQNEAQLEKSRLLSDRFSAERPKGSFSTLEIQRTEQGDSAMYLCASSLRGDTNNEQFFGPGTRLTVL.

Comment on this clone: The sample contains more than one DNA sequence encoding this CDR3. The rearrangement links TRBV29-1 to TRBJ1-2; 8 nucleotides align to TRBD1. Germline trimming cut 7 bases from V and 6 bases from J; bases unmatched to any gene: 4. Germline-derived CDR1 and CDR2 are SQVTM and ANQGSEA. The CDR3 spans 11 residues. The CDR3 nucleotides read TGCAGCGGTCGGACAGGGAATGGCTACACCTTC. This codes for CSGRTGNGYTF.

The CDR3 region is CATSRDRPGQGKAYGYTF. The CDR3 nucleotides read TGTGCCACCAGCAGAGATCGCCCGGGACAGGGGAAAGCCTATGGCTACACCTTC. The chain combines TRBV15 with TRBJ1-2; TRBD1 aligns across 10 bases. The CDR3 runs to 18 residues. Germline V gives CDR1 LNHNV, CDR2 YYDKDF (reference sequence). Unmatched junction bases numbered 11, after V lost 0 bases and J lost 4 bases.

This clone was picked up a small number of times. The chain joins TRBV4-2 to TRBJ2-7, with 8 bases matching TRBD2. CDR1 is LGHNA, CDR2 YNFKEQ, per germline. V trimming: 4 bases; J trimming: 7 bases; junction bases outside the gene matches: 9. The CDR3 consists of 14 residues. In DNA form, the CDR3 reads TGTGCCAGCAGCCTGGTAGCGGGGACTCAAGAGCAGTACTTC. This translates into CASSLVAGTQEQYF.

This clone has only a few counts. The chain has TRBV19 and TRBJ1-2, with 7 bases matching TRBD1. Germline loops: CDR1 LNHDA, CDR2 SQIVND (reference sequence). The CDR3 has 11 amino acids. J lost 11 bases, V lost 6 bases, and 6 bases had no gene match. CDR3 amino acids: CASSRDSQYTF. DNA of the CDR3: TGTGCCAGTAGCCGGGACAGTCAATACACCTTC.

This clone was detected only a few times. The chain couples TRBV29-1 to TRBJ1-1, with D uncertain. V was trimmed by 0 bases and J by 3 bases, leaving 11 bases between them. Germline V lookup: CDR1 SQVTM, CDR2 ANQGSEA. The CDR3 covers 14 residues. Here the CDR3 reads CSVEEATGYTEAFF. The CDR3 DNA sequence: TGCAGCGTTGAAGAGGCTACCGGGTACACTGAAGCTTTCTTT.

This chain joins TRBV30 and TRBJ1-2; D remains unclear. Germline values: CDR1 GTSNPN, CDR2 SVGIG (reference sequence). This CDR3 spans 12 amino acids. V gave up 3 bases and J gave up 7 bases, with 12 bases separating them. For the CDR3, the DNA is TGTGCCTGGAGCGGGCCCTTTCCTGGCTACACCTTC. It encodes CAWSGPFPGYTF.

The gene calls are TRBV9 and TRBJ2-1, with D possibly being TRBD1 or TRBD2 (5 bases each). The CDR3 totals 15 residues. Germline V CDR1 and CDR2: SGDLS, YYNGEE. V shed 4 bases and J shed 9 bases, with 20 bases lying between them. The CDR3 DNA sequence: TGTGCCAGCAGCCCGAGAGGGGTGGCTAGCACTGAGCAGTTCTTC. Protein: CASSPRGVASTEQFF.

This clone was detected only a few times. The gene calls are TRBV5-1 and TRBJ2-7, with 10 nucleotides matching TRBD1. CDR1 is SGHRS and CDR2 is YFSETQ in the germline V gene. After removal of 5 bases from V and 6 bases from J, the junction contained 8 bases not matched to a gene. This CDR3 comprises 14 residues. The CDR3 nucleotides are TGCGCCAGCAGTTTCTCCGGGACAGGGGCCGAGCAGTACTTC. Translating gives CASSFSGTGAEQYF. Full variable domain (missing parts from reference TRBV5-1 and TRBJ2-7): KAGVTQTPRYLIKTRGQQVTLSCSPISGHRSVSWYQQTPGQGLQFLFEYFSETQRNKGNFPGRFSGRQFSNSRSEMNVSTLELGDSALYLCASSFSGTGAEQYFGPGTRLTVT.

The table lists this clone with a few counts. CDR3 loop: CASSIGGGGQPQHF. CDR3 nucleotide sequence: TGTGCCAGCAGCATAGGGGGCGGAGGTCAGCCCCAGCATTTT. The chain is built from TRBV28 and TRBJ1-5, with TRBD1 matching 7 bases. The J segment lost 6 bases and the V segment lost 6 bases, leaving 8 bases of the junction unmatched. There are 14 residues in the CDR3. Per germline, CDR1 MDHEN and CDR2 SYDVKM.

The rearrangement links TRBV30 to TRBJ1-2; TRBD1 is a possible D gene (6 bases). The ends were cut back, 2 bases at V and 8 bases at J, with 12 bases in the middle. CDR1 and CDR2 (germline): GTSNPN, SVGIG (reference sequence). The CDR3 runs to 12 residues. The CDR3 DNA follows: TGTGCCTGGAGTCCCCAGGGGCAAGGCTACACCTTC. This gives the protein CAWSPQGQGYTF. Looking up the rest from reference TRBV30 and TRBJ1-2 gives the full variable domain: SQTIHQWPATLVQPVGSPLSLECTVEGTSNPNLYWYRQAAGRGLQLLFYSVGIGQISSEVPQNLSASRPQDRQFILSSKKLLLSDSGFYLCAWSPQGQGYTFGSGTRLTVV.

This clone appeared a single time. The chain recombines TRBV9 with TRBJ2-3, with D possibly matching TRBD2 (5 bases). This CDR3 region has 15 residues. Germline V gene sequence: CDR1 SGDLS, CDR2 YYNGEE. Trimming shortened V by 0 bases and J by 4 bases, and 12 bases separated the two germline ends. CDR3 loop: CASSVGEFSADTQYF. The CDR3 nucleotides read TGTGCCAGCAGCGTAGGGGAGTTCAGCGCAGATACGCAGTATTTT. The full variable domain, completed using reference TRBV9 and TRBJ2-3, is DSGVTQTPKHLITATGQRVTLRCSPRSGDLSVYWYQQSLDQGLQFLIQYYNGEERAKGNILERFSAQQFPDLHSELNLSSLELGDSALYFCASSVGEFSADTQYFGPGTRLTVL.

V is TRBV25-1 and J is TRBJ2-1, with TRBD1 identical over 10 bases. V dropped 4 bases and J dropped 4; count of bases not matched to a gene: 7. Germline V CDR1 and CDR2: MGHDK, SYGVNS. This CDR3 has 16 amino acids. Here the CDR3 reads CASSGQDRGGYNEQFF. CDR3 sequence (DNA): TGTGCCAGCAGTGGCCAGGACAGGGGGGGATACAATGAGCAGTTCTTC.

The chain employs TRBV4-1 and TRBJ1-2, with TRBD1 matching over 8 bases. The CDR3 consists of 15 residues. CDR1 and CDR2 from the germline V gene are MGHRA and YSYEKL. The trim removed 0 bases at V and 8 bases at J, leaving 8 bases unmatched. The CDR3 is CASSQDEQGVGGYTF. For the CDR3, the DNA is TGCGCCAGCAGCCAAGATGAACAGGGGGTAGGGGGCTACACCTTC.

Here the CDR3 reads CASSPLAGGNQPQHF. The CDR3 DNA reads TGTGCCAGCTCACCGTTGGCAGGGGGCAATCAGCCCCAGCATTTT. V gene TRBV18 combines with J gene TRBJ1-5, with D perhaps matching TRBD1 (6 bases). V lost 3 bases and J 2 bases, leaving 11 bases between the germline ends. Germline V gene lookup returns CDR1 KGHSH and CDR2 LQKENI. The CDR3 loop spans 15 amino acids. Full variable domain (remainder filled in from reference TRBV18 and TRBJ1-5): NAGVMQNPRHLVRRRGQEARLRCSPMKGHSHVYWYRQLPEEGLKFMVYLQKENIIDESGMPKERFSAEFPKEGPSILRIQQVVRGDSAAYFCASSPLAGGNQPQHFGDGTRLSIL.

Concerning this clone: In the same sample, other DNA sequences code for this CDR3. The chain links TRBV30 to TRBJ1-2; D is possibly TRBD1 (5 bases). Trimming removed 0 bases at V and 3 bases at J, with 8 bases between. This CDR3 has 13 amino acids. Germline V gene data show CDR1 as GTSNPN and CDR2 as SVGIG (reference sequence). CDR3 nucleotides: TGTGCCTGGAGTGTAAGAGGGGACTATGGCTACACCTTC. This translates into CAWSVRGDYGYTF.

This chain connects TRBV7-3 to TRBJ2-3; TRBD2 is a possible D gene (6 bases). The CDR3 is made up of 12 amino acids. Germline loops: CDR1 SGHTA, CDR2 FQGTGA. The V end was cut by 2 bases, the J end by 9 bases, with 9 bases between. CDR3 loop: CASSLDGGTQYF. In nucleotides, the CDR3 is TGTGCCAGCAGCTTAGACGGGGGAACGCAGTATTTT.

This clone was found a few times. The chain links TRBV10-3 to TRBJ1-4, with D possibly matching TRBD1 (6 bases). Germline V CDR1 and CDR2: ENHRY, SYGVKD. Trimming pared 3 bases from V and 5 bases from J, leaving 13 bases between. The CDR3 length is 15 residues. Here the CDR3 DNA reads TGTGCCATCAGTGAAGGACAGCATAAGAATGAAAAACTGTTTTTT. Translating it yields CAISEGQHKNEKLFF.

This clone was picked up a small number of times. The gene calls are TRBV27 and TRBJ2-1; TRBD2 matches 14 bases. V dropped 5 bases and J dropped 3; count of bases not matched to a gene: 6. This CDR3 region has 17 residues. The germline V gene encodes CDR1 MNHEY and CDR2 SMNVEV (reference sequence). CDR3 sequence (DNA): TGTGCCAGCAGTCCAAGACTAGCGGGAGGGGACTACAATGAGCAGTTCTTC. This translates into CASSPRLAGGDYNEQFF.

This chain connects TRBV30 to TRBJ1-5, with no clear D. Looked up from germline, CDR1 is GTSNPN and CDR2 is SVGIG (reference sequence). The CDR3 spans 16 residues. Trimming took 1 base from V and 1 from J, leaving 14 bases between them. CDR3 in DNA: TGTGCCTGGAGTGCAATGAGCGGACGGAGCAATCAGCCCCAGCATTTT. It codes for CAWSAMSGRSNQPQHF.

The V call is TRBV5-4, the J call TRBJ2-1, with 7 bases lining up with TRBD1. Per germline, CDR1 SGHNT and CDR2 YYREEE (reference sequence). Trimming took 5 bases from V and 0 from J; bases not matched to a gene: 5. The CDR3 is 15 amino acids. CDR3 nucleotides: TGTGCCAGCAGACGCCGGGACAGCTCCTACAATGAGCAGTTCTTC. Translation gives CASRRRDSSYNEQFF. The whole variable domain, filled in from reference TRBV5-4 and TRBJ2-1, reads ETGVTQSPTHLIKTRGQQVTLRCSSQSGHNTVSWYQQALGQGPQFIFQYYREEENGRGNFPPRFSGLQFPNYSSELNVNALELDDSALYLCASRRRDSSYNEQFFGPGTRLTVL.

The chain links TRBV30 to TRBJ2-2; the match to TRBD2 covers 7 bases. Trimming took 3 bases from V and 0 from J; bases not matched to a gene: 4. Germline CDR1 and CDR2: GTSNPN and SVGIG (reference sequence). The CDR3 spans 15 residues. CDR3: CAWRLAGTNTGELFF. The CDR3 DNA reads as TGTGCCTGGAGATTAGCGGGTACGAACACCGGGGAGCTGTTTTTT.